This is a list of T cell receptor beta chains from one sample in a study of molecular identifiers for immune sequencing clone quantification. TCRdb reprocessed the PCR reads via MiXCR and lists one record per CDR3 protein. The repertoire consists of 40,000 to 50,000 distinct CDR3 sequences, with approximately 21% occurring once and the leading ten covering under 1.4%. Source material: naive CD8+ T cells from blood, with Jurkat cell RNA spiked in. The origin of the receptors is a human donor in good health. Some libraries in this study had Jurkat cell RNA spiked in. The CDR3 runs from the conserved cysteine through the conserved F or W. The D gene is left open where the match is weak. Not every row has a clone size; where given, it reads once, few, many or a size class.

j_call clone_size cdr3_length d_call v_call cdr3_nt cdr3_aa
TRBJ2-2 NA 13 NA TRBV6-5 TGTGCCAGCAGTTACTACAAGACCGGGGAGCTGTTTTTT CASSYYKTGELFF
TRBJ1-5 many 15 NA TRBV19 TGTGCCAGTAGTATGACGGGGGGTGGCAATCAGCCCCAGCATTTT CASSMTGGGNQPQHF
TRBJ2-5 many 14 NA TRBV7-7 TGTGCCAGCAGCTTGGGCGGAGCTTGGGCGACCCAGTACTTC CASSLGGAWATQYF
TRBJ2-7 many 10 NA TRBV28 TGTGCCAGCAGCACCTACGAGCAGTACTTC CASSTYEQYF
TRBJ2-3 many 14 NA TRBV20-1 TGCAGTGCCCTCGTGGCTAGCGGCACAGATACGCAGTATTTT CSALVASGTDTQYF
TRBJ2-2 once 17 TRBD2 TRBV7-2 TGTGCCAGCAGCTTAGTCCAACTGCGGGGGGGCACCGGGGAGCTGTTTTTT CASSLVQLRGGTGELFF
TRBJ2-6 many 15 NA TRBV6-5 TGTGCCAGCAGTTCCACAGGGTATGGGGCCAACGTCCTGACTTTC CASSSTGYGANVLTF
TRBJ2-7 many 16 TRBD2 TRBV20-1 TGCAGTGCCCGACCCCTCCTGAGCGGGAGTGGCTACGAGCAGTACTTC CSARPLLSGSGYEQYF
TRBJ2-1 many 13 TRBD2 TRBV6-2/TRBV6-3 TGTGCCAGCAGTTGGACTAGATTAGGTGAGCAGTTCTTC CASSWTRLGEQFF
TRBJ2-5 NA 16 TRBD2 TRBV2 TGTGCCAGCAGTGAATATGACGGGGGGGCCGGGGAGACCCAGTACTTC CASSEYDGGAGETQYF
TRBJ1-2 many 14 NA TRBV2 TGTGCCAGCAGTGAAGCGTGGAGGGGCATGCGATACACCTTC CASSEAWRGMRYTF
TRBJ2-3 many 12 NA TRBV29-1 TGCAGCGCCGGGACTAGCACAGATACGCAGTATTTT CSAGTSTDTQYF
TRBJ2-5 many 14 TRBD2 TRBV6-6 TGTGCCAGCAGTTACTCCTCGGGGGGAGAGACCCAGTACTTC CASSYSSGGETQYF
TRBJ1-1 NA 13 NA TRBV27 TGTGCCAGCAGTTTATCCATGAACACTGAAGCTTTCTTT CASSLSMNTEAFF
TRBJ2-5 many 17 NA TRBV7-2 TGTGCCAGCAGTCCTCGACTCCCGACAAGACTCCCAGAGACCCAGTACTTC CASSPRLPTRLPETQYF
TRBJ2-2 NA 18 NA TRBV25-1 TGTGCCGGCAGTGTCGAGAGGGACCTTTATGCGAACACCGGGGAGCTGTTTTTT CAGSVERDLYANTGELFF
TRBJ1-4 NA 13 NA TRBV7-9 TGTGCCAGCAGCCCCACCGGGGAGCTCAAACTGTTTTTT CASSPTGELKLFF
TRBJ2-3 many 14 NA TRBV11-2 TGTGCCAGCAGCTTAGGAGGGCCTGAATATACGCAGTATTTT CASSLGGPEYTQYF
TRBJ2-3 many 13 NA TRBV27 TGTGCCAGCAGTTTCCAGAGCACAGATACGCAGTATTTT CASSFQSTDTQYF
TRBJ2-6 NA 16 NA TRBV29-1 TGCAGCGTTGTATTGTTAGCCAGCTCTGGGGCCAACGTCCTGACTTTC CSVVLLASSGANVLTF
TRBJ2-7 many 13 NA TRBV20-1 TGCAGTGCTAGGAGATCTAGCGATTACGAGCAGTACTTC CSARRSSDYEQYF
TRBJ2-4 many 15 NA TRBV5-8 TGTGCCAGCAGCTTGGGTTACGGAGGCAAAAACATTCAGTACTTC CASSLGYGGKNIQYF
TRBJ2-3 many 14 NA TRBV9 TGTGCCAGCAGCGCGGGGGATAGCACAGATACGCAGTATTTT CASSAGDSTDTQYF
TRBJ2-1 NA 13 NA TRBV14 TGTGCCAGCAGCCAAGCCCTATTCAATGAGCAGTTCTTC CASSQALFNEQFF
TRBJ2-7 NA 13 TRBD2 TRBV29-1 TGCAGCGGACTAGCGGGCCCCTCCTACGAGCAGTACTTC CSGLAGPSYEQYF
TRBJ2-7 many 13 NA TRBV6-2/TRBV6-3 TGTGCCAGCAGTTACCAGGGAGTATACGAGCAGTACTTC CASSYQGVYEQYF
TRBJ2-3 many 16 NA TRBV27 TGTGCCAGCAGTTTTGGACTCAACGAACCCACAGATACGCAGTATTTT CASSFGLNEPTDTQYF
TRBJ2-5 many 13 NA TRBV25-1 TGTGCCAGCAGTGACCAGGGACTCGAGACCCAGTACTTC CASSDQGLETQYF
TRBJ2-2 NA 16 NA TRBV3-1 TGTGCCAGCAGCCGCTCATTCGGGAAGGGGACCGGGGAGCTGTTTTTT CASSRSFGKGTGELFF
TRBJ1-5 once 13 NA TRBV6-5 TGTGCCAGCAGGTACCGGGGCAATCAGCCCCAGCATTTT CASRYRGNQPQHF
TRBJ2-3 many 16 TRBD2 TRBV30 TGTGCCTGGATTTTCTGGGTCGGCGGGAGGCCAGATACGCAGTATTTT CAWIFWVGGRPDTQYF
TRBJ2-3 NA 12 NA TRBV29-1 TGCAGCCTACGGGGTTCGACAAATACGCAGTATTTT CSLRGSTNTQYF
TRBJ2-5 NA 16 TRBD1 TRBV7-6 TGTGCCAGCAGCTTAGGAGTCAGGGGGACGCGAGAGACCCAGTACTTC CASSLGVRGTRETQYF
TRBJ2-3 many 15 NA TRBV11-2 TGTGCCAGCAGCTTATCCGGGGGGCACACAGATACGCAGTATTTT CASSLSGGHTDTQYF
TRBJ2-7 NA 14 NA TRBV7-2 TGTGCCAGCAGCCCGTCCCCAGGGTACTACGAGCAGTACTTC CASSPSPGYYEQYF
TRBJ2-2 many 17 TRBD2 TRBV2 TGTGCCAGCAGTGCAGGGGGACTAGCGGCGAACACCGGGGAGCTGTTTTTT CASSAGGLAANTGELFF
TRBJ2-2 many 15 NA TRBV28 TGTGCCAGCAGTTTGCGAGACCTCTACACCGGGGAGCTGTTTTTT CASSLRDLYTGELFF
TRBJ1-1 many 12 NA TRBV7-2 TGTGCCAGCAGCTTTGTGAACACTGAAGCTTTCTTT CASSFVNTEAFF
TRBJ2-5 many 13 NA TRBV5-6 TGTGCCAGCAGCTTGGGAATCGCAGAGACCCAGTACTTC CASSLGIAETQYF
TRBJ2-4 NA 14 NA TRBV29-1 TGCAGCGTTGAAGAAGGTGGTAGGTTGGGCATTCAGTACTTC CSVEEGGRLGIQYF